The sequence of this T cell receptor (beta chain) was determined in a study of human T cells and chemical hapten exposure. Study overall: Patients additionally received therapeutic doses of diphenylcyclopropenone on the scalp once a week, and this continued throughout the roughly 26-week study.

Germline V CDR1 and CDR2: SEHNR, FQNEAQ (reference sequence). The CDR3 contains 16 residues. The V segment lost 4 bases and the J segment 2 bases; nucleotides outside the gene matches: 9. As for time point: pre-sensitization, week 0. Specified treatment: therapeutic diphenylcyclopropenone sensitization with weekly scalp DPC. Using its own MiXCR run on the RACE reads, TCRdb lists one record per CDR3 protein. The table has 300,000 to 450,000 distinct CDR3 sequences, approximately 5% seen once; the top ten hold just over 2.5%. Many counts were recorded for this clonotype. The material was whole blood, obtained in connection with sensitization to the hapten diphenylcyclopropenone (DPC). The receptor comes from a woman aged 45-65 years with alopecia areata. Some clones in this sample may be carry-over from other donors' samples. The chain employs TRBV7-9 and TRBJ2-5; TRBD2 matches at 8 bases. As DNA, the CDR3 is TGTGCCAGCAGCTACCCTTCGGCTAGCGGGCAAGAGACCCAGTACTTC. Protein: CASSYPSASGQETQYF.